One and the same sample provided the 16 T cell receptor beta chains below, sequenced in a study of radiation and T cells in renal cell carcinoma. The data were produced by immunoSEQ multiplex PCR, yet TCRdb's version contains in-frame clones alone and is incomplete. The sample has about 150,000 clones, 88% seen once; the top ten hold about 4%. Time point described: baseline pretreatment blood. The sample's treatment: 15 Gy SBRT to primary tumor, nephrectomy 4 weeks later. Material: blood, obtained from a patient whose treatment included radiotherapy and nephrectomy. These receptors originate from a woman in her 70s with renal cell carcinoma.

The genes are TRBV18 and TRBJ2-7; 12 bases are a match to TRBD2. Trimming took 4 bases from V and 3 from J; bases not matched to a gene: 7. The CDR3 covers 16 residues. Germline V lookup: CDR1 KGHSH, CDR2 LQKENI. The CDR3 DNA reads TGTGCCAGCTCACTCCGGACTAGCGGGGACAACTACGAGCAGTACTTC. The encoded protein is CASSLRTSGDNYEQYF. Using reference TRBV18 and TRBJ2-7 for the parts outside the CDR3, the full variable domain is NAGVMQNPRHLVRRRGQEARLRCSPMKGHSHVYWYRQLPEEGLKFMVYLQKENIIDESGMPKERFSAEFPKEGPSILRIQQVVRGDSAAYFCASSLRTSGDNYEQYFGPGTRLTVT.

The DNA of the CDR3 is TGTGCCAGCAGCCAGACAGGGAACGGCTACGAGCAGTACTTC. Translation gives CASSQTGNGYEQYF. This chain joins TRBV7-9 and TRBJ2-7; 7 nucleotides agree with TRBD1. V shed 5 bases and J 3 bases; nucleotides not matched to a gene: 7. Germline V CDR1 and CDR2: SEHNR, FQNEAQ (reference sequence). The CDR3 length is 14 residues.

The chain couples TRBV11-3 to TRBJ2-4; 15 nucleotides agree with TRBD2. The junction had 5 bases not matched to a gene; V was cut back by 4 bases and J by 7 bases. Germline V gene lookup returns CDR1 SGHNT and CDR2 YENEEA. The CDR3 runs 16 residues. CDR3 amino acids: CASSSGLAGGPNIQYF. The CDR3 bases are TGTGCCAGCAGCTCCGGACTAGCGGGGGGGCCGAACATTCAGTACTTC.

This rearrangement joins TRBV30 to TRBJ2-5, with 7 bases aligning to TRBD1. The V and J ends lost 0 bases and 5 bases, in that order; junction bases with no gene match: 3. There are 13 residues in the CDR3. Germline V lookup: CDR1 GTSNPN, CDR2 SVGIG (reference sequence). CDR3 in amino acids: CAWSVDRAETQYF. CDR3 in DNA: TGTGCCTGGAGTGTCGACAGGGCCGAGACCCAGTACTTC.

The chain is built from TRBV5-1 and TRBJ2-2; the D call may be TRBD1 or TRBD2 (6 bases each). This CDR3 is 15 amino acids long. Germline loops: CDR1 SGHRS, CDR2 YFSETQ. Trimming took 0 bases from V and 4 from J, leaving 10 bases between them. CDR3 loop: CASSLAGASTGELFF. The CDR3 DNA reads TGCGCCAGCAGCTTGGCGGGGGCATCCACCGGGGAGCTGTTTTTT.

The chain combines TRBV4-2 with TRBJ2-6; D might be TRBD2 (5 bases). This CDR3 region has 22 residues. Germline V gives CDR1 LGHNA, CDR2 YNFKEQ. Deletions cut 0 bases from V and 0 bases from J, with 24 bases between. The CDR3: CASSQDSRPRAGGPSGANVLTF. Written as DNA, the CDR3 is TGTGCCAGCAGCCAAGATTCTAGGCCGAGGGCCGGTGGGCCCTCTGGGGCCAACGTCCTGACTTTC.

The chain couples TRBV5-1 to TRBJ2-7, with D perhaps matching TRBD1 (5 bases). This CDR3 spans 17 amino acids. V gave up 0 bases and J gave up 0 bases, with 16 bases separating them. Germline V CDR1 and CDR2: SGHRS, YFSETQ. CDR3 amino acids: CASSLADSEFSSYEQYF. Here the CDR3 DNA reads TGCGCCAGCAGCTTGGCCGACAGTGAATTTAGCTCCTACGAGCAGTACTTC.

The chain joins TRBV4-2 to TRBJ2-1, with 7 bases fitting TRBD1. CDR1 and CDR2 (germline): LGHNA, YNFKEQ. The CDR3 spans 18 residues. J gave up 3 bases and V 0 bases, and 11 bases lay outside the gene matches. CDR3 nucleotide sequence: TGTGCCAGCAGCCAAGAATGGGGTGAGGGGGCAGTCTACAATGAGCAGTTCTTC. Protein sequence: CASSQEWGEGAVYNEQFF.

The chain recombines TRBV30 with TRBJ1-2, with D uncertain. Trimming removed 4 bases at V and 6 bases at J, with 12 bases between. Germline V lookup: CDR1 GTSNPN, CDR2 SVGIG (reference sequence). This CDR3 region has 12 residues. The CDR3 DNA follows: TGTGCCTGGAAAGGGCAGGCGGATGGCTACACCTTC. As protein: CAWKGQADGYTF. The full variable domain, rest sourced from reference TRBV30 and TRBJ1-2, is SQTIHQWPATLVQPVGSPLSLECTVEGTSNPNLYWYRQAAGRGLQLLFYSVGIGQISSEVPQNLSASRPQDRQFILSSKKLLLSDSGFYLCAWKGQADGYTFGSGTRLTVV.

The chain carries TRBV30 and TRBJ1-6; the D is unclear. Germline values: CDR1 GTSNPN, CDR2 SVGIG (reference sequence). The V and J ends lost 5 bases and 0 bases respectively, with 8 bases between them. The CDR3 runs to 14 residues. The CDR3 loop is CAWEGTSYNSPLHF. CDR3 nucleotide sequence: TGTGCCTGGGAAGGAACCTCCTATAATTCACCCCTCCACTTT.

This chain links TRBV27 with TRBJ2-5; 9 nucleotides line up with TRBD2. The CDR3 is 14 residues long. Per germline, CDR1 MNHEY and CDR2 SMNVEV (reference sequence). V gave up 5 bases and J gave up 1 base; unmatched junction bases: 2. The CDR3 DNA is TGTGCCAGCAGTCCGACTAGCGGCCAAGAGACCCAGTACTTC. As protein: CASSPTSGQETQYF.

This sequence joins TRBV6-1 and TRBJ2-5; 11 bases agree with TRBD1. The length of the CDR3 is 14 residues. Germline V gene data show CDR1 as MNHNS and CDR2 as SASEGT. J was trimmed by 5 bases and V by 4 bases; bases with no gene match: 3. DNA for the CDR3: TGTGCCAGCAGTGCAGGGACAGGGGGGGAGACCCAGTACTTC. Translation gives CASSAGTGGETQYF.

The chain has TRBV5-1 and TRBJ1-5; TRBD1 aligns across 7 bases. The CDR3 covers 15 residues. Trimming cost V 7 bases and J 1 base; bases outside gene matches: 8. Germline V CDR1 and CDR2: SGHRS, YFSETQ. The CDR3, as DNA: TGCGCCAGCTCCGAGGGGGCGGGAAGCAATCAGCCCCAGCATTTT. This codes for CASSEGAGSNQPQHF.

The rearrangement links TRBV7-9 to TRBJ1-6; D uncertain. CDR3 length: 14 residues. The germline gives CDR1 SEHNR, CDR2 FQNEAQ (reference sequence). Trimming removed 1 base from V and 7 bases from J, with 8 bases in between. In nucleotides, the CDR3 is TGTGCCAGCAGCTTAGATGGGGAAAATTCACCCCTCCACTTT. Protein: CASSLDGENSPLHF.

This clone was recorded only once. Other DNA variants within this sample encode the same CDR3. The V gene is TRBV28, the J gene TRBJ1-6; 9 positions agree with TRBD1. Germline trimming cut 3 bases from V and 10 bases from J; bases unmatched to any gene: 7. The CDR3 contains 15 residues. CDR1 MDHEN and CDR2 SYDVKM come from the germline V gene. Here the CDR3 reads CASSFGGTGHSPLHF. The CDR3 nucleotides are TGTGCCAGCAGTTTTGGGGGGACAGGGCACTCACCCCTCCACTTT. Supplemented by reference TRBV28 and TRBJ1-6, the full variable domain reads DVKVTQSSRYLVKRTGEKVFLECVQDMDHENMFWYRQDPGLGLRLIYFSYDVKMKEKGDIPEGYSVSREKKERFSLILESASTNQTSMYLCASSFGGTGHSPLHFGNGTRLTVT.

The chain carries TRBV29-1 and TRBJ1-2; D gene ambiguous. Between the trimmed V and J ends, which lost 4 bases and 5 bases, there was a span of 8 bases. Looked up from germline, CDR1 is SQVTM and CDR2 is ANQGSEA. This CDR3 has 11 amino acids. The CDR3 reads CSVGVQYGYTF. Here the CDR3 DNA reads TGCAGCGTTGGGGTCCAGTATGGCTACACCTTC.